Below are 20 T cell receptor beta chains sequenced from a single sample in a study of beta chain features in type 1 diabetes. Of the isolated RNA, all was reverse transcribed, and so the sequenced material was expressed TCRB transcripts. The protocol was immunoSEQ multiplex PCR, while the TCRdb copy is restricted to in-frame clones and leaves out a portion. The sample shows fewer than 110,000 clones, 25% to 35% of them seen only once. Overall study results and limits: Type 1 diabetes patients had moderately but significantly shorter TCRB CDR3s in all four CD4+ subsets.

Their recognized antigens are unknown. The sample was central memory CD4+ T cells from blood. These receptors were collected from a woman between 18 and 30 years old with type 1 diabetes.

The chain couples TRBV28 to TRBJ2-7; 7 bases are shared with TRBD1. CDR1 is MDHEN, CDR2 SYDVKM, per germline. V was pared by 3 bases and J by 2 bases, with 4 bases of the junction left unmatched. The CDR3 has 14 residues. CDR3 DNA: TGTGCCAGCAGTTTTGTTAGGGGGCCCTACGAGCAGTACTTC. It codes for CASSFVRGPYEQYF. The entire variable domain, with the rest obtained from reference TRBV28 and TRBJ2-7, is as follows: DVKVTQSSRYLVKRTGEKVFLECVQDMDHENMFWYRQDPGLGLRLIYFSYDVKMKEKGDIPEGYSVSREKKERFSLILESASTNQTSMYLCASSFVRGPYEQYFGPGTRLTVT.

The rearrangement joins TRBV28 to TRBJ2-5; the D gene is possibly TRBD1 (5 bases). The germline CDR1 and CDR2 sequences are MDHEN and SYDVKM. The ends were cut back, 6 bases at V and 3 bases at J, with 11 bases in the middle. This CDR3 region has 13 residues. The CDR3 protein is CASRSGSKETQYF. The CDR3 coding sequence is TGTGCCAGCAGGTCAGGGTCCAAAGAGACCCAGTACTTC.

DNA of the CDR3: TGTGCCAGCTCACCGCAACGGACTAGCGGCTACAATGAGCAGTTCTTC. Residues: CASSPQRTSGYNEQFF. The chain employs TRBV18 and TRBJ2-1; 10 bases fit TRBD2. The trim removed 3 bases at V and 3 bases at J, leaving 5 bases unmatched. CDR3 length equals 16 residues. The germline V gene encodes CDR1 KGHSH and CDR2 LQKENI.

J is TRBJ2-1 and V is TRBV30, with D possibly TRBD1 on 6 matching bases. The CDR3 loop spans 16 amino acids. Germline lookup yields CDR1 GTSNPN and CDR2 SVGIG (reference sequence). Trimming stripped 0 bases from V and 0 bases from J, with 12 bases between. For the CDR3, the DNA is TGTGCCTGGAGTGTATGGGGCAGGGGCTCCTACAATGAGCAGTTCTTC. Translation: CAWSVWGRGSYNEQFF.

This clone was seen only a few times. The CDR3 spells CAWSRAVTGELFF. The DNA of the CDR3 is TGTGCCTGGAGTCGAGCGGTAACCGGGGAGCTGTTTTTT. V and J are TRBV30 and TRBJ2-2; possibly TRBD2 for D (5 bases). CDR1 is GTSNPN and CDR2 is SVGIG in the germline V gene (reference sequence). The CDR3 has 13 amino acids. The ends were cut back, 2 bases at V and 5 bases at J, with 9 bases in the middle.

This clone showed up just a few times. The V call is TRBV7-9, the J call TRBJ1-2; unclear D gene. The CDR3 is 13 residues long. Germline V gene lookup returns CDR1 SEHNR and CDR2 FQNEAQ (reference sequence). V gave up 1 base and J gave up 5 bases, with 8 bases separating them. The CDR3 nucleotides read TGTGCCAGCAGCTTAGGCAGTTGGTATGGCTACACCTTC. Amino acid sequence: CASSLGSWYGYTF.

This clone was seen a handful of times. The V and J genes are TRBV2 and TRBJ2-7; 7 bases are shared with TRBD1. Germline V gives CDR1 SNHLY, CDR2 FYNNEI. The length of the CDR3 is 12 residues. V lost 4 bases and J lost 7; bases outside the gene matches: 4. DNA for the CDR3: TGTGCCAGCAGTGCGACAGGGCGGGAGCAGTACTTC. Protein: CASSATGREQYF.

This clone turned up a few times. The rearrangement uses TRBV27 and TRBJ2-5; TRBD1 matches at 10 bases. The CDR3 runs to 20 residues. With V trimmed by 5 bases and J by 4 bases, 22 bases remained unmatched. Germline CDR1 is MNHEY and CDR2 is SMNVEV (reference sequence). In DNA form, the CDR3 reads TGTGCCAGCAGTCAACGGCAAGACAGGGGGCGAGGGGGAACCAGAGAGACCCAGTACTTC. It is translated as CASSQRQDRGRGGTRETQYF.

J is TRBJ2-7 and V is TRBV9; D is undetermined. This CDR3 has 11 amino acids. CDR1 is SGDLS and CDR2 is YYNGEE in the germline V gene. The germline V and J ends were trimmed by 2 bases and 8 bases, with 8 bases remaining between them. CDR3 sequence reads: CASSVSAQQYV. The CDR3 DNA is TGTGCCAGCAGCGTCAGCGCCCAGCAGTACGTC.

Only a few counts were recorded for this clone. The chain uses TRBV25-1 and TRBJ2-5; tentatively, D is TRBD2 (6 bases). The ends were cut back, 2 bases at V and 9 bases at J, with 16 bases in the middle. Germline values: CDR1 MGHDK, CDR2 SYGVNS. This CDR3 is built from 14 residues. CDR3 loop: CASSEPGVDPPQYF. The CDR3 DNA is TGTGCCAGCAGTGAACCGGGAGTTGATCCCCCCCAGTACTTC.

CDR3 amino acids: CASSLGLATTDTQYF. DNA of the CDR3: TGTGCCAGTAGTTTGGGACTAGCGACCACAGATACGCAGTATTTT. This chain connects TRBV19 to TRBJ2-3, with TRBD2 matching 10 bases. V dropped 5 bases and J dropped 2; count of bases not matched to a gene: 4. This CDR3 contains 15 residues. The V gene's germline CDR1 is LNHDA and CDR2 SQIVND (reference sequence).

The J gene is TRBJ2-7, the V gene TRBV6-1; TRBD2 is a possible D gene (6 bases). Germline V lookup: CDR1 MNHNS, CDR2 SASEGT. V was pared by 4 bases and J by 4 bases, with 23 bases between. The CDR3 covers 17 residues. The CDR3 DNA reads TGTGCCAGCAGTGGAAGTCCGGGGGAAGGGGCGAGGTACGAGCAGTACTTC. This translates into CASSGSPGEGARYEQYF.

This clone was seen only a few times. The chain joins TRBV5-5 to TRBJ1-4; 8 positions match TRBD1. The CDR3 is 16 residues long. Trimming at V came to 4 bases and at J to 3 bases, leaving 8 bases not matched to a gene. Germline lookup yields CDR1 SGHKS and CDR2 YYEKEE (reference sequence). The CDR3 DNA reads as TGTGCCAGCAGCAAGGAACTACAGGGGGCTAATGAAAAACTGTTTTTT. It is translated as CASSKELQGANEKLFF.

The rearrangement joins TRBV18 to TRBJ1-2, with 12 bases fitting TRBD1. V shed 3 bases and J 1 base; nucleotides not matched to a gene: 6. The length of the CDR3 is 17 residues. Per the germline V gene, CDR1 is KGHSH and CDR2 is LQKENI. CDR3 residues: CASSPTGTGGDNYGYTF. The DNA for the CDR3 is TGTGCCAGCTCACCCACCGGGACAGGGGGCGATAACTATGGCTACACCTTC.

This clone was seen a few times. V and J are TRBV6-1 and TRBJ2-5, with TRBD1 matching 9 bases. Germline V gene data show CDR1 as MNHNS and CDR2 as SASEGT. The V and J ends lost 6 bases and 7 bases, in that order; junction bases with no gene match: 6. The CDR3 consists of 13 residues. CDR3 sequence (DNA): TGTGCCAGCAGCCGGGACAGGGAGGGGACCCAGTACTTC. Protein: CASSRDREGTQYF.

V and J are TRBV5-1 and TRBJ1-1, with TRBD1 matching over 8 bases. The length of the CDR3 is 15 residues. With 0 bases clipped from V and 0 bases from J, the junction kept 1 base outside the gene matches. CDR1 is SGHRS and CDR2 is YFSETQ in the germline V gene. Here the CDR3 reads CASSLGTGMNTEAFF. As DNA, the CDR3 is TGCGCCAGCAGCTTGGGGACAGGGATGAACACTGAAGCTTTCTTT.

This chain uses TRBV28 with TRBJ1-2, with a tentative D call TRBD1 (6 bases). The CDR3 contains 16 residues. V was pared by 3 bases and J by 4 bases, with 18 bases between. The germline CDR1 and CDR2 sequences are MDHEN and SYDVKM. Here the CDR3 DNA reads TGTGCCAGCAGTTTGTTCCAGGGGTTTCGGGCCTATGGCTACACCTTC. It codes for CASSLFQGFRAYGYTF.

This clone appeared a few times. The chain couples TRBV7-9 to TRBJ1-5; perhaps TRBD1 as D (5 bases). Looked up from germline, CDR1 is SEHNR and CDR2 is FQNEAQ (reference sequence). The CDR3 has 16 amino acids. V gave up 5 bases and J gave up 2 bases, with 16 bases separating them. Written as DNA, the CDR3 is TGTGCCAGCAGCATGTGGGGGGAACGGGGCAATCAGCCCCAGCATTTT. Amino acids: CASSMWGERGNQPQHF.

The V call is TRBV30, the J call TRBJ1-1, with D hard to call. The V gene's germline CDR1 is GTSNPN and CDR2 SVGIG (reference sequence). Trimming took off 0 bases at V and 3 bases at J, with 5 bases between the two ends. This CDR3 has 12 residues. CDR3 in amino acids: CAWSVGHTEAFF. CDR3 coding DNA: TGTGCCTGGAGTGTCGGTCACACTGAAGCTTTCTTT. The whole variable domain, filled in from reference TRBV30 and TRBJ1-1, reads SQTIHQWPATLVQPVGSPLSLECTVEGTSNPNLYWYRQAAGRGLQLLFYSVGIGQISSEVPQNLSASRPQDRQFILSSKKLLLSDSGFYLCAWSVGHTEAFFGQGTRLTVV.

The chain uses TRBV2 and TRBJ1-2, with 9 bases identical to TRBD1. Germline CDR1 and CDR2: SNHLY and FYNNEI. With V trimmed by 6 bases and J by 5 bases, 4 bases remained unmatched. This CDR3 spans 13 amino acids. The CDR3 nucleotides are TGTGCCAGCAGAGGACAGGGGAGGTATGGCTACACCTTC. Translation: CASRGQGRYGYTF.